Shown below are 9 T cell receptor beta chains from a single sample sequenced in a study of T cell responses to AZD1222 COVID-19 vaccine. The table came from immunoSEQ multiplex PCR; TCRdb's copy has only in-frame clones and leaves some out. The data show about 94,000 clones, 75% to 90% seen once. The sequencing used peripheral blood, collected 28 days after the second AZD1222 dose. These receptors came from an adult who received the AZD1222 COVID-19 vaccine.

This chain uses TRBV4-2 with TRBJ1-5; D is possibly TRBD1 (5 bases). This CDR3 spans 18 amino acids. From germline, CDR1 is LGHNA and CDR2 YNFKEQ. Trimming pared 0 bases from V and 7 bases from J, leaving 22 bases between. CDR3 bases: TGTGCCAGCAGCCAAGATTGGGGGGGTAGACGTTTGGACCAGCCCCAGCATTTT. Its translation is CASSQDWGGRRLDQPQHF.

CDR3 amino acids: CASSLTGISTDTQYF. The CDR3, as DNA: TGTGCCAGCAGTTTGACAGGGATTAGCACAGATACGCAGTATTTT. J is TRBJ2-3 and V is TRBV28; TRBD1 aligns across 7 bases. In germline, CDR1 is MDHEN, CDR2 SYDVKM. This CDR3 has 15 residues. V lost 3 bases to trimming and J lost 0 bases; unmatched junction nucleotides: 3. Filled out from reference TRBV28 and TRBJ2-3, the complete variable domain reads DVKVTQSSRYLVKRTGEKVFLECVQDMDHENMFWYRQDPGLGLRLIYFSYDVKMKEKGDIPEGYSVSREKKERFSLILESASTNQTSMYLCASSLTGISTDTQYFGPGTRLTVL.

The rearrangement links TRBV5-1 to TRBJ1-5; TRBD1 matches 10 bases. Per the germline V gene, CDR1 is SGHRS and CDR2 is YFSETQ. The J segment lost 5 bases and the V segment lost 2 bases, leaving 1 base of the junction unmatched. The CDR3 covers 14 residues. The CDR3 nucleotides are TGCGCCAGCAGCTTAGGGACAGGGGATCAGCCCCAGCATTTT. It translates to CASSLGTGDQPQHF. Based on the CDR3 plus reference TRBV5-1 and TRBJ1-5, the full variable domain is KAGVTQTPRYLIKTRGQQVTLSCSPISGHRSVSWYQQTPGQGLQFLFEYFSETQRNKGNFPGRFSGRQFSNSRSEMNVSTLELGDSALYLCASSLGTGDQPQHFGDGTRLSIL.

This clone was detected only once. V gene TRBV29-1 combines with J gene TRBJ2-3; 8 positions match TRBD2. The germline V gene encodes CDR1 SQVTM and CDR2 ANQGSEA. This CDR3 has 12 amino acids. V shed 6 bases, J shed 9 bases, and the junction held 8 bases outside the gene matches. This CDR3 is CSVSSGGGTQYF. The DNA of the CDR3 is TGCAGCGTCTCCTCCGGGGGGGGCACGCAGTATTTT.

This clone was picked up a small number of times. The V gene is TRBV7-2, the J gene TRBJ2-2; D gene uncertain. V was trimmed by 1 base and J by 5 bases, leaving 8 bases between them. This CDR3 comprises 14 residues. Germline CDR1 reads SGHTA; CDR2 reads FQGNSA. For the CDR3, the DNA is TGTGCCAGCAGCTTAGTACTTGTTACCGGGGAGCTGTTTTTT. It translates to CASSLVLVTGELFF.

This chain uses TRBV28 with TRBJ1-2, with D possibly TRBD1 on 6 matching bases. The CDR3 consists of 13 residues. The V and J ends lost 5 bases and 4 bases respectively, with 11 bases between them. In germline, CDR1 is MDHEN, CDR2 SYDVKM. The DNA for the CDR3 is TGTGCCAGCAGTCCCGGGGGGCCCTATGGCTACACCTTC. Residues: CASSPGGPYGYTF.

The J gene is TRBJ1-5, the V gene TRBV3-1 (or the pseudogene TRBV3-2); the D is unclear. Trimming removed 3 bases at V and 0 bases at J, with 6 bases between. CDR1 is LGHDT, CDR2 YNNKEL, per germline (reference sequence). The CDR3 contains 14 residues. CDR3 sequence (DNA): TGTGCCAGCAGCCAGGCGGGTAGCAATCAGCCCCAGCATTTT. Its translation: CASSQAGSNQPQHF.

The chain carries TRBV6-1 and TRBJ1-5; D is unclear. The CDR3 extends over 16 amino acids. The ends were cut back, 11 bases at V and 3 bases at J, with 23 bases in the middle. Germline CDR1 MNHNS, CDR2 SASEGT. In DNA form, the CDR3 reads TGTGCCCACAGTGAAATGATAGGGTCCCCCAATCAGCCCCAGCATTTT. This translates into CAHSEMIGSPNQPQHF.

The rearrangement links TRBV24-1 to TRBJ2-1, with D perhaps TRBD1 (5 bases). Per the germline V gene, CDR1 is KGHDR and CDR2 is SFDVKD. This CDR3 has 12 amino acids. Trimming took 9 bases from V and 8 from J, leaving 13 bases between them. CDR3 sequence: CATGRQGDEQFF. The DNA for the CDR3 is TGTGCCACCGGCCGTCAGGGTGATGAGCAGTTCTTC.